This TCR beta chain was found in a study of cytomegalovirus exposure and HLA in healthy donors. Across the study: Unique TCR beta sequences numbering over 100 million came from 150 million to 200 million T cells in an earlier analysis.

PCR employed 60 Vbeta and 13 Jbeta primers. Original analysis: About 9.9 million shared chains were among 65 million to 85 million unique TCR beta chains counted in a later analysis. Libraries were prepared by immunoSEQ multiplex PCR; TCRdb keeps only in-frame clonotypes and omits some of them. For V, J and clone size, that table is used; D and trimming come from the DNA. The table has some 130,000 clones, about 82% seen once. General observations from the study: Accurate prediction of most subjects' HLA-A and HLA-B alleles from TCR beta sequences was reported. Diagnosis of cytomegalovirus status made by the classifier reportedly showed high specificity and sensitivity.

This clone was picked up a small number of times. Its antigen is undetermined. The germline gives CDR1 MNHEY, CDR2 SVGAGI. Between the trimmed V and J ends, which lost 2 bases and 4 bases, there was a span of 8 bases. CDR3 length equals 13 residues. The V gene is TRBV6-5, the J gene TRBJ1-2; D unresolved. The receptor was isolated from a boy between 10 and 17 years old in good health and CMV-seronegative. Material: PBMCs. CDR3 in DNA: TGTGCCAGCAGTTACAGCGCGATCTATGGCTACACCTTC. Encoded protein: CASSYSAIYGYTF.